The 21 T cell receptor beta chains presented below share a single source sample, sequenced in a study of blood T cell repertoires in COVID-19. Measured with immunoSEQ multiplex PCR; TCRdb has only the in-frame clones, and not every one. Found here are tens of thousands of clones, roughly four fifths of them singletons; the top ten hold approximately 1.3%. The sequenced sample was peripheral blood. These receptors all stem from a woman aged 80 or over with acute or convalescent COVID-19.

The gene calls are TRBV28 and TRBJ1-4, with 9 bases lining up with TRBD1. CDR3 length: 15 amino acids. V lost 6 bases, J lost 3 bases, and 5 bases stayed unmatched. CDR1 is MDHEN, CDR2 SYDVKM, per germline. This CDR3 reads CASSLGTGPNEKLFF. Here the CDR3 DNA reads TGTGCCAGCAGCTTGGGGACAGGGCCTAATGAAAAACTGTTTTTT.

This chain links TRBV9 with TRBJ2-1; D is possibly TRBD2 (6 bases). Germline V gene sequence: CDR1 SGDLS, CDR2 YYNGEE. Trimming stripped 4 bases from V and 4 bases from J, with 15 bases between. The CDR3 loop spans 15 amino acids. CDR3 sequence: CASSQAGGQYNEQFF. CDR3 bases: TGTGCCAGCAGCCAAGCGGGTGGCCAATACAATGAGCAGTTCTTC. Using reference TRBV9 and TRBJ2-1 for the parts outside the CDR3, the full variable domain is DSGVTQTPKHLITATGQRVTLRCSPRSGDLSVYWYQQSLDQGLQFLIQYYNGEERAKGNILERFSAQQFPDLHSELNLSSLELGDSALYFCASSQAGGQYNEQFFGPGTRLTVL.

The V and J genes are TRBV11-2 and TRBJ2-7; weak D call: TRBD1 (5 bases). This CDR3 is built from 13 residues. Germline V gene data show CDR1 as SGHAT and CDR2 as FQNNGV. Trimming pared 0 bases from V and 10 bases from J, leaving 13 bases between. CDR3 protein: CASSLDAGLLQYF. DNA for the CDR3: TGTGCCAGCAGCTTAGATGCAGGGCTACTACAGTACTTC.

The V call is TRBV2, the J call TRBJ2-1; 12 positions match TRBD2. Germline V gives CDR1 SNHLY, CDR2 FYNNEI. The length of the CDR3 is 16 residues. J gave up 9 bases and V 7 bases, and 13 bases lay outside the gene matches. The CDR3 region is CASTLKPPSGRVEQFF. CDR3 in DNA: TGTGCCAGCACCCTTAAGCCGCCTAGCGGGAGGGTTGAGCAGTTCTTC.

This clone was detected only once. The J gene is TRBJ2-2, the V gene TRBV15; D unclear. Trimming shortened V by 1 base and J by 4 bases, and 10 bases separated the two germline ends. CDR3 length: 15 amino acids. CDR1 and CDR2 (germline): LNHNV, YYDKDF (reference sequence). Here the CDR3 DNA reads TGTGCCACCAGCAGAGCGCGTTACGGCACCGGGGAGCTGTTTTTT. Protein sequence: CATSRARYGTGELFF.

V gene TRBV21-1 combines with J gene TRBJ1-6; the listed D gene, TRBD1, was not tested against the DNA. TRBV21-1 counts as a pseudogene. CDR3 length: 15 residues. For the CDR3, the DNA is TGTGCCAGCAGCAAAGGACAGTTTATTAATTCACCCCTCCACTTT. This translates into CASSKGQFINSPLHF.

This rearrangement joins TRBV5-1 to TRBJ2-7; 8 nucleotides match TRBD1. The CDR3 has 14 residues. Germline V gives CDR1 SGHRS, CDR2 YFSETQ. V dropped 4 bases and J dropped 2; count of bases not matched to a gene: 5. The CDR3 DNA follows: TGCGCCAGCAGCCACGGACAGGGTACCTACGAGCAGTACTTC. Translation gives CASSHGQGTYEQYF.

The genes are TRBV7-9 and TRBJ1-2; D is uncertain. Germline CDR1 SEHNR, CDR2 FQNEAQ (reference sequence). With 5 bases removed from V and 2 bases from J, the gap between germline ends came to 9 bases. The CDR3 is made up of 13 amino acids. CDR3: CASSQEGNYGYTF. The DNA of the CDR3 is TGTGCCAGCAGCCAGGAGGGAAACTATGGCTACACCTTC.

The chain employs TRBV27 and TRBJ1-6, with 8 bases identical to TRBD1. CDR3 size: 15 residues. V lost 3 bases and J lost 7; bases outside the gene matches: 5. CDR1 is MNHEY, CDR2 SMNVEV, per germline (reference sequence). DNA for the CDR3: TGTGCCAGCAGTTTCGCCGGACAGGGAAATTCACCCCTCCACTTT. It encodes CASSFAGQGNSPLHF.

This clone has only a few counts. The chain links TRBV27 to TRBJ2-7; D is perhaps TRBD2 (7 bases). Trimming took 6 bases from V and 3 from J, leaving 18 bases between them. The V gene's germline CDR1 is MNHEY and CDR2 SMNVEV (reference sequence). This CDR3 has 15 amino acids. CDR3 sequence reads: CASRTLGGLSYEQYF. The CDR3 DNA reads TGTGCCAGCAGAACCCTGGGGGGGCTCAGCTACGAGCAGTACTTC.

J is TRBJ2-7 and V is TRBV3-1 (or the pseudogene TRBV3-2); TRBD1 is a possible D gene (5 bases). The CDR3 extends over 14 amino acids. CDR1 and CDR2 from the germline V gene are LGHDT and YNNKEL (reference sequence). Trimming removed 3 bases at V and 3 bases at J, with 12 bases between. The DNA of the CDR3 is TGTGCCAGCAGCCAGTTGGGGCCCGACTACGAGCAGTACTTC. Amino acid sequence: CASSQLGPDYEQYF.

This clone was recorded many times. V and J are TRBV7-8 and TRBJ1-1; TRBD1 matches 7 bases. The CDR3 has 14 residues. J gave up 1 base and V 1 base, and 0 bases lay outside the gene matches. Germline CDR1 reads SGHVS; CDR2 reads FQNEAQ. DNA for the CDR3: TGTGCCAGCAGCTTAGGGGACAGGAACACTGAAGCTTTCTTT. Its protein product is CASSLGDRNTEAFF.

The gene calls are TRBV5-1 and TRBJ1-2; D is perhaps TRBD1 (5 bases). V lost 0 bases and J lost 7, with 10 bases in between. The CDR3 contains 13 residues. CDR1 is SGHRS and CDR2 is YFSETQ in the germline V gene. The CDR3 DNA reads TGCGCCAGCAGCTTGGATGGGGGAGGTGGCTACACCTTC. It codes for CASSLDGGGGYTF.

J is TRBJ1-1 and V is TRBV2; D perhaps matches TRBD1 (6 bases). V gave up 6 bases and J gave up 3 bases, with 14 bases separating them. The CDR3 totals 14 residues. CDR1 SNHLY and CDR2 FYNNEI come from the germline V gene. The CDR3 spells CASRLLTGHTEAFF. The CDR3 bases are TGTGCCAGCAGACTTCTAACAGGGCACACTGAAGCTTTCTTT.

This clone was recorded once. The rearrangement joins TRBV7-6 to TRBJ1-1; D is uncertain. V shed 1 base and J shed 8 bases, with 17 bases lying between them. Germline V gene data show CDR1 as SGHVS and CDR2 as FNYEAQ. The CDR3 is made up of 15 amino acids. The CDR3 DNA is TGTGCCAGCAGCTTAGAGCCGGAGGTGACAAGCGAAGCTTTCTTT. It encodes CASSLEPEVTSEAFF.

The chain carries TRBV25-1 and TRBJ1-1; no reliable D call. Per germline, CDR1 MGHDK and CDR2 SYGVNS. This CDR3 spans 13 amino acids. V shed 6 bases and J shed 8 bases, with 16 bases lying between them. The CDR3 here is CASREPGRDEAFF. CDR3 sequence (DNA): TGTGCCAGCAGAGAGCCAGGCCGAGACGAAGCTTTCTTT.

The CDR3 loop is CASSQDPIQLFF. Here the CDR3 DNA reads TGTGCCAGCAGCCAAGATCCTATTCAACTGTTTTTT. The V gene is TRBV3-1 (or the pseudogene TRBV3-2), the J gene TRBJ1-4; D ambiguous. CDR1 is LGHDT and CDR2 is YNNKEL in the germline V gene (reference sequence). CDR3 size: 12 residues. V dropped 0 bases and J dropped 12 bases, with 8 bases sitting between them.

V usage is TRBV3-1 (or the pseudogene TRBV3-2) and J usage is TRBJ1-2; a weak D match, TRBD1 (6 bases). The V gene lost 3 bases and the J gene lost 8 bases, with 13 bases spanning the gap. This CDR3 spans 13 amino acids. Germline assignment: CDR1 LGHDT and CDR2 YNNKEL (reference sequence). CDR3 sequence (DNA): TGTGCCAGCAGCCATGGACAGAGCGGAGGCTACACCTTC. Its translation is CASSHGQSGGYTF.

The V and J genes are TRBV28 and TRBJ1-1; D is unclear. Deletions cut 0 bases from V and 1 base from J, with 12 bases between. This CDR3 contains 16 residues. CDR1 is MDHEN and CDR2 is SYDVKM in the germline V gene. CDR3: CASSLWAVRQNTEAFF. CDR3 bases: TGTGCCAGCAGTTTATGGGCGGTGAGGCAGAACACTGAAGCTTTCTTT.

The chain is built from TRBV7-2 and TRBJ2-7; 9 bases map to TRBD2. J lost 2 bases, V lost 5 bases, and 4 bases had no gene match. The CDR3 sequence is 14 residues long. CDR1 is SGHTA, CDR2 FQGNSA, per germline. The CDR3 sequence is CASSISGGTYEQYF. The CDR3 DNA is TGTGCCAGCAGCATTAGCGGGGGAACCTACGAGCAGTACTTC.

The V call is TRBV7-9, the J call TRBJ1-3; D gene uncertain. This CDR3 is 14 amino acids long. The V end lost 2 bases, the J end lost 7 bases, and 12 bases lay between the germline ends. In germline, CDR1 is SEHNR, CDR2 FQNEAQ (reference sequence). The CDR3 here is CASSLWADRNTIYF. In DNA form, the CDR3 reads TGTGCCAGCAGCTTATGGGCAGATCGCAACACCATATATTTT.